The next 31 T cell receptor beta chains were all read from a single sample in a study of T cells in Graves' hyperthyroidism and ophthalmopathy. From RNA transcripts, TCR beta CDR3 regions were amplified. When the TCR CDR3 underwent first-round RT-PCR, the HTBI primer set was used. TCRdb redid the calling of the multiplex PCR reads with MiXCR, one entry per CDR3 protein. The table has 300,000 to 450,000 distinct CDR3 sequences, more than 20% seen once. The sample consisted of blood. The receptors were sampled from a man aged 50 or older with Graves' hyperthyroidism.

About this clonotype itself: A much larger clone sits a single nucleotide away, making a read error possible. The genes are TRBV3-1 and TRBJ1-1; D is ambiguous. The CDR3 has 13 residues. Germline loops: CDR1 LGHDT, CDR2 YNNKEL (reference sequence). The CDR3 is CAGSLPRTGEAFF. Written as DNA, the CDR3 is TGTGCCGGCAGCCTTCCTCGGACCGGCGAAGCTTTCTTT.

This clonotype was recorded a few times. The chain links TRBV6-2 or TRBV6-3 to TRBJ1-2; a possible D gene is TRBD1 (5 bases). The CDR3 covers 13 residues. CDR1 and CDR2 (germline): MNHEY, SVGEGT. V shed 6 bases and J shed 8 bases, with 16 bases lying between them. The CDR3 loop reads CASSQGPLGGYTF. The CDR3 nucleotides are TGTGCCAGCAGCCAGGGACCCCTCGGGGGCTACACCTTC.

V gene TRBV24-1 combines with J gene TRBJ2-1; possibly TRBD1 or TRBD2 for D (5 bases each). Germline CDR1 KGHDR, CDR2 SFDVKD. Trimming removed 2 bases at V and 6 bases at J, with 19 bases between. The CDR3 contains 17 residues. The CDR3 loop reads CATSDYSGTPLFNEQFF. As DNA, the CDR3 is TGTGCCACCAGTGATTACTCCGGGACCCCTTTATTCAATGAGCAGTTCTTC.

Many counts were recorded for this clonotype. The chain recombines TRBV18 with TRBJ2-3, with D maybe TRBD1 (6 bases). Germline values: CDR1 KGHSH, CDR2 LQKENI. This CDR3 contains 14 residues. Trimming left V 3 bases short and J 2 bases short, with 9 bases between. DNA for the CDR3: TGTGCCAGCTCACCGACAGGCTACACAGATACGCAGTATTTT. It encodes CASSPTGYTDTQYF.

This clonotype was detected a few times. The chain has TRBV4-1 and TRBJ2-3; the D gene is possibly TRBD2 (6 bases). This CDR3 contains 15 residues. Germline-derived CDR1 and CDR2 are MGHRA and YSYEKL. V lost 0 bases and J lost 5, with 12 bases in between. The CDR3: CASSQESGARDTQYF. The CDR3 region has the DNA TGCGCCAGCAGCCAAGAATCGGGAGCGAGAGATACGCAGTATTTT.

In this sample, this clonotype turned up a few times. The rearrangement links TRBV2 to TRBJ2-7, with TRBD2 matching over 7 bases. CDR1 is SNHLY and CDR2 is FYNNEI in the germline V gene. With 6 bases clipped from V and 9 bases from J, the junction kept 14 bases outside the gene matches. The CDR3 is 14 residues long. DNA for the CDR3: TGTGCCAGCAGACCGAGCGGGACTTCCTTCGGGCAGTACTTC. This codes for CASRPSGTSFGQYF.

This chain uses TRBV4-1 with TRBJ2-2; 10 nucleotides agree with TRBD2. Per the germline V gene, CDR1 is MGHRA and CDR2 is YSYEKL. V gave up 2 bases and J gave up 3 bases; unmatched junction bases: 6. The CDR3 runs 17 residues. CDR3 region: CASSQSLAGDYTGELFF. CDR3 nucleotides: TGCGCCAGCAGCCAAAGTCTAGCGGGAGATTACACCGGGGAGCTGTTTTTT.

This clonotype was observed a single time. The chain carries TRBV10-3 and TRBJ2-1; 11 nucleotides agree with TRBD2. CDR1 and CDR2 (germline): ENHRY, SYGVKD. V lost 6 bases and J lost 8; bases outside the gene matches: 9. The CDR3 extends over 15 amino acids. The CDR3 loop is CAISSPGLAADEQFF. CDR3 nucleotide sequence: TGTGCCATCAGCTCTCCGGGACTAGCGGCCGATGAGCAGTTCTTC.

This clonotype was found many times. The chain is built from TRBV28 and TRBJ1-2; 9 bases fit TRBD1. The CDR3 contains 13 residues. Germline assignment: CDR1 MDHEN and CDR2 SYDVKM. Germline trimming cut 5 bases from V and 7 bases from J; bases unmatched to any gene: 5. CDR3 amino acids: CASSLTGGPGYTF. The CDR3 DNA sequence: TGTGCCAGCAGTCTAACAGGGGGCCCTGGCTACACCTTC.

This clonotype was observed many times. V is TRBV2 and J is TRBJ2-3; no definite D call. Germline values: CDR1 SNHLY, CDR2 FYNNEI. CDR3 length: 14 residues. Trimming stripped 7 bases from V and 1 base from J, with 12 bases between. CDR3 nucleotides: TGTGCCAGCATGGTATCTCGGGGCACAGATACGCAGTATTTT. Its translation is CASMVSRGTDTQYF.

This clonotype came up a few times. The chain joins TRBV29-1 to TRBJ2-1; D unclear. There are 14 residues in the CDR3. Germline V lookup: CDR1 SQVTM, CDR2 ANQGSEA. Trimming removed 0 bases from V and 3 bases from J, with 9 bases in between. CDR3 loop: CSVEDYSSYNEQFF. In nucleotides, the CDR3 is TGCAGCGTTGAAGATTATAGTAGCTACAATGAGCAGTTCTTC.

The chain has TRBV6-1 and TRBJ2-7, with TRBD2 matching over 15 bases. Germline loops: CDR1 MNHNS, CDR2 SASEGT. V dropped 6 bases and J dropped 2; count of bases not matched to a gene: 14. The CDR3 length is 19 residues. The CDR3 nucleotides are TGTGCCAGCAGCCCCCACTCCGGGACTAGCGGGAGGAGTACCTACGAGCAGTACTTC. Protein sequence: CASSPHSGTSGRSTYEQYF.

This clonotype was found many times. The V call is TRBV5-6, the J call TRBJ2-5; tentative D call: TRBD1 (5 bases). The V gene lost 0 bases and the J gene lost 3 bases, with 9 bases spanning the gap. CDR3 length: 14 residues. CDR1 and CDR2 from the germline V gene are SGHDT and YYEEEE. The CDR3 nucleotides read TGTGCCAGCAGCTTGGGACAGACCGAAGAGACCCAGTACTTC. Encoded protein: CASSLGQTEETQYF.

J is TRBJ2-1 and V is TRBV19; no firm D call. Between the trimmed V and J ends, which lost 0 bases and 8 bases, there was a span of 8 bases. The V gene's germline CDR1 is LNHDA and CDR2 SQIVND (reference sequence). The CDR3 is 13 residues long. The CDR3 spells CASSIDLGHEQFF. Written as DNA, the CDR3 is TGTGCCAGTAGTATAGATCTAGGGCATGAGCAGTTCTTC.

On this clonotype: This may arise from a read error, as a much more abundant clone is one base away. The chain has TRBV20-1 and TRBJ1-2, with TRBD1 as a possible D gene (6 bases). In germline, CDR1 is DFQATT, CDR2 SNEGSKA (reference sequence). V shed 5 bases and J shed 3 bases, with 13 bases lying between them. The CDR3 is 13 residues long. In nucleotides, the CDR3 is TGCAGTGCTTCAGGGAGGGGGGACTATGGCTACACCTTC. This codes for CSASGRGDYGYTF.

The rearrangement joins TRBV6-2 or TRBV6-3 to TRBJ1-2; D remains unclear. The CDR3 consists of 15 residues. Germline V gene lookup returns CDR1 MNHEY and CDR2 SVGEGT. The V gene lost 0 bases and the J gene lost 0 bases, with 8 bases spanning the gap. The CDR3 spells CASSYSRGSNYGYTF. The CDR3 nucleotides read TGTGCCAGCAGTTACTCGCGGGGTTCTAACTATGGCTACACCTTC.

This clonotype has at least ten counts. This chain connects TRBV2 to TRBJ1-5; 8 bases fit TRBD1. The CDR3 extends over 15 amino acids. V dropped 5 bases and J dropped 4; count of bases not matched to a gene: 7. Per germline, CDR1 SNHLY and CDR2 FYNNEI. This CDR3 reads CASSSGTGQNQPQHF. Here the CDR3 DNA reads TGTGCCAGCAGTTCCGGGACAGGTCAGAATCAGCCCCAGCATTTT.

This clonotype was detected a few times. The chain uses TRBV24-1 and TRBJ2-3; a possible D gene is TRBD1 (5 bases). CDR1 is KGHDR and CDR2 is SFDVKD in the germline V gene. Trimming pared 4 bases from V and 9 bases from J, leaving 13 bases between. This CDR3 comprises 13 residues. CDR3 sequence: CATSEPRTSTQYF. CDR3 nucleotides: TGTGCCACCAGTGAACCGAGGACATCGACGCAGTATTTT.

This clonotype was detected once. The J gene is TRBJ2-7, the V gene TRBV27, with 12 nucleotides matching TRBD2. The CDR3 is 15 residues long. With 4 bases clipped from V and 7 bases from J, the junction kept 8 bases outside the gene matches. Germline loops: CDR1 MNHEY, CDR2 SMNVEV (reference sequence). CDR3: CASSSRLAGANEQYF. In nucleotides, the CDR3 is TGTGCCAGCAGTTCCAGACTAGCGGGAGCTAATGAGCAGTACTTC.

The table lists this clonotype with many counts. V and J are TRBV11-3 and TRBJ1-1, with a possible D match to TRBD1 (5 bases). Trimming pared 4 bases from V and 10 bases from J, leaving 10 bases between. Germline loops: CDR1 SGHNT, CDR2 YENEEA. The CDR3 runs 11 residues. The CDR3 bases are TGTGCCAGCAGCTCGACAGTTGGAGCTTTCTTT. This gives the protein CASSSTVGAFF.

This sequence joins TRBV2 and TRBJ2-3; 11 nucleotides match TRBD2. The CDR3 runs 15 residues. The germline V gene encodes CDR1 SNHLY and CDR2 FYNNEI. Trimming cost V 6 bases and J 5 bases; bases outside gene matches: 7. The CDR3 is CASSELAGGKDTQYF. DNA of the CDR3: TGTGCCAGCAGCGAGCTAGCGGGAGGCAAAGATACGCAGTATTTT.

This clonotype was found a few times. The V gene is TRBV18, the J gene TRBJ2-7; 9 bases are a match to TRBD1. In germline, CDR1 is KGHSH, CDR2 LQKENI. J was trimmed by 6 bases and V by 1 base; bases with no gene match: 7. The CDR3 covers 15 residues. CDR3 DNA sequence: TGTGCCAGCTCACCACTCGGACAGGGGCTGGGCGAGCAGTACTTC. This sequence encodes CASSPLGQGLGEQYF.

This clonotype was observed many times. The chain combines TRBV11-1 with TRBJ2-3, with 10 bases lining up with TRBD2. This CDR3 contains 18 residues. The ends lost 6 bases at V and 1 base at J; junction bases unmatched: 13. CDR1 and CDR2 from the germline V gene are SGHAT and FQDESV (reference sequence). CDR3 sequence: CASRTGTVGTSGTDTQYF. In nucleotides, the CDR3 is TGTGCCAGCAGAACCGGGACAGTTGGGACTAGCGGCACAGATACGCAGTATTTT.

This clonotype showed up just a few times. The J gene is TRBJ2-1, the V gene TRBV6-2 or TRBV6-3, with 8 bases that match TRBD1. J gave up 0 bases and V 6 bases, and 4 bases lay outside the gene matches. Per the germline V gene, CDR1 is MNHEY and CDR2 is SVGEGT. This CDR3 comprises 15 residues. The CDR3 region is CASRSTGGSYNEQFF. The CDR3 DNA reads as TGTGCCAGCAGATCTACAGGGGGCTCCTACAATGAGCAGTTCTTC.

This clonotype has only a few counts. The chain links TRBV6-1 to TRBJ1-2; 7 bases agree with TRBD1. Trimming removed 8 bases from V and 3 bases from J; junction bases left unmatched: 6. Germline V gene data show CDR1 as MNHNS and CDR2 as SASEGT. The CDR3 extends over 13 amino acids. The CDR3 reads CASSGQNDYGYTF. The CDR3 region has the DNA TGTGCCAGCTCGGGACAGAACGACTATGGCTACACCTTC.

The genes are TRBV5-1 and TRBJ1-1; D may be TRBD1 (6 bases). CDR1 is SGHRS, CDR2 YFSETQ, per germline. Trimming took off 4 bases at V and 4 bases at J, with 20 bases between the two ends. This CDR3 spans 16 amino acids. CDR3 sequence: CASSRGRGGGATEAFF. As DNA, the CDR3 is TGCGCCAGCAGCCGAGGACGAGGGGGGGGGGCCACTGAAGCTTTCTTT.

V gene TRBV11-3 combines with J gene TRBJ1-1; 8 bases are shared with TRBD1. Trimming took 3 bases from V and 3 from J; bases not matched to a gene: 18. This CDR3 has 19 residues. Germline values: CDR1 SGHNT, CDR2 YENEEA. CDR3 protein: CASSFLSRSPGQADTEAFF. The CDR3, as DNA: TGTGCCAGCAGCTTTTTGTCAAGATCACCGGGACAGGCGGACACTGAAGCTTTCTTT.

This chain links TRBV19 with TRBJ1-1; D perhaps matches TRBD1 (6 bases). The CDR3 runs to 15 residues. V was pared by 7 bases and J by 1 base, with 16 bases between. Germline values: CDR1 LNHDA, CDR2 SQIVND (reference sequence). For the CDR3, the DNA is TGTGCCAGTACCTTGGGAAACAGGGAGAACACTGAAGCTTTCTTT. It encodes CASTLGNRENTEAFF.

This clonotype appeared many times. The J gene is TRBJ1-2, the V gene TRBV18, with D tentatively TRBD1 (6 bases). The germline V gene encodes CDR1 KGHSH and CDR2 LQKENI. With 3 bases removed from V and 6 bases from J, the gap between germline ends came to 14 bases. The CDR3 is 14 residues long. CDR3 nucleotides: TGTGCCAGCTCACCTGGGGGGCCAGGGGATGGCTACACCTTC. Amino acids: CASSPGGPGDGYTF.

This clonotype was seen more than once but under ten times. The V gene is TRBV11-2, the J gene TRBJ1-3; D remains unclear. CDR3 length: 13 residues. The germline CDR1 and CDR2 sequences are SGHAT and FQNNGV. V was clipped by 8 bases and J by 0 bases, with 8 bases between them. CDR3 nucleotide sequence: TGTGCCAGCGGTCATAACTCTGGAAACACCATATATTTT. It codes for CASGHNSGNTIYF.

J is TRBJ2-5 and V is TRBV6-1; TRBD1 might be the D (6 bases). V was cut by 6 bases and J by 5 bases, with 22 bases left in between. The CDR3 length is 16 residues. Germline V gene sequence: CDR1 MNHNS, CDR2 SASEGT. CDR3 in amino acids: CASSPPGQPSRETQYF. The DNA for the CDR3 is TGTGCCAGCAGCCCACCGGGACAACCCTCTAGGGAGACCCAGTACTTC.